Following are 17 T cell receptor beta chains from one sample sequenced in a study of T cells in Graves' hyperthyroidism and ophthalmopathy. RNA transcripts served as the template for amplifying TCR beta CDR3 regions. Initially, a first-round RT-PCR of the TCR CDR3 employed the HTBI primer set. MiXCR, run by TCRdb on the multiplex PCR reads, gives a single entry per CDR3 protein. The sample contains more than 500,000 distinct CDR3 sequences, around 45% of which appear only once. Source material: peripheral blood or thyroid tissue (not recorded which). The source of these receptors is an adult woman with Graves' disease, either hyperthyroidism or ophthalmopathy (not recorded which).

V is TRBV7-2 and J is TRBJ2-2, with D unresolved. The germline V and J ends were trimmed by 6 bases and 6 bases, with 11 bases remaining between them. This CDR3 has 13 residues. From germline, CDR1 is SGHTA and CDR2 FQGNSA. This CDR3 is CASSITRAGELFF. CDR3 nucleotide sequence: TGTGCCAGCAGTATAACAAGGGCCGGGGAGCTGTTTTTT.

This clonotype was picked up a small number of times. The chain uses TRBV19 and TRBJ2-5; 7 nucleotides match TRBD1. The CDR3 spans 15 residues. Losses at the gene ends were 6 bases for V and 8 bases for J; bases not matched to a gene: 15. Germline V gene sequence: CDR1 LNHDA, CDR2 SQIVND (reference sequence). The DNA of the CDR3 is TGTGCCAGTAGCACGAACATCGGGGACAGCGGTACCCAGTACTTC. Its protein product is CASSTNIGDSGTQYF.

As regards this clonotype: No conserved phenylalanine or tryptophan ends this CDR3, so it is likely a read error. The V call is TRBV20-1, the J call TRBJ1-3; no clear D. V was cut by 3 bases and J by 8 bases, with 17 bases left in between. The germline V gene encodes CDR1 DFQATT and CDR2 SNEGSKA (reference sequence). The CDR3 has 14 residues. In nucleotides, the CDR3 is TGCAGTGCTAGGTCCTCGAGAGGGTTGGACACCATATATTCT. Translated, it gives CSARSSRGLDTIYS.

This clonotype occurred many times. The chain recombines TRBV5-6 with TRBJ2-7; D tentatively reads TRBD1 or TRBD2 (5 bases each). Germline loops: CDR1 SGHDT, CDR2 YYEEEE. CDR3 length equals 12 residues. Trimming left V 7 bases short and J 0 bases short, with 8 bases between. CDR3 DNA: TGTGCCAGCCGGGACGACTCCTACGAGCAGTACTTC. Translating gives CASRDDSYEQYF.

This clonotype came up a few times. This sequence joins TRBV18 and TRBJ1-2, with D unclear. The CDR3 totals 14 residues. Per the germline V gene, CDR1 is KGHSH and CDR2 is LQKENI. V was cut by 6 bases and J by 6 bases, with 17 bases left in between. As DNA, the CDR3 is TGTGCCAGCTCTGCCGCAGGTGCCCCGGATGGCTACACCTTC. This sequence encodes CASSAAGAPDGYTF.

This clonotype was seen ten or more times. This CDR3 reads CASSVTVAGVASYEQYF. CDR3 DNA: TGTGCCAGCAGCGTAACGGTAGCGGGAGTGGCGTCCTACGAGCAGTACTTC. The V and J genes are TRBV5-4 and TRBJ2-7, with TRBD2 matching over 9 bases. J was trimmed by 1 base and V by 4 bases; bases with no gene match: 12. This CDR3 is built from 17 residues. Looked up from germline, CDR1 is SGHNT and CDR2 is YYREEE (reference sequence).

The chain combines TRBV10-2 with TRBJ1-2; D remains unclear. The V and J ends lost 2 bases and 0 bases respectively, with 7 bases between them. Germline assignment: CDR1 WSHSY and CDR2 SAAADI. The CDR3 extends over 14 amino acids. This chain's CDR3 is CASSEAPPNYGYTF. The CDR3, as DNA: TGCGCCAGCAGTGAGGCCCCCCCTAACTATGGCTACACCTTC.

The rearrangement links TRBV9 to TRBJ1-2, with 9 bases matching TRBD1. V was clipped by 4 bases and J by 3 bases; unmatched bases: 16. This CDR3 has 18 amino acids. CDR1 is SGDLS, CDR2 YYNGEE, per germline. CDR3 sequence reads: CASSNAWGTGWKDYGYTF. CDR3 nucleotides: TGTGCCAGCAGCAACGCGTGGGGGACAGGGTGGAAGGACTATGGCTACACCTTC.

With respect to this clonotype: Mismatch with germline at one junction end may stem from a read error. This chain uses TRBV29-1 with TRBJ2-6, with D perhaps TRBD1 or TRBD2 (5 bases each). The CDR3 totals 13 residues. CDR1 and CDR2 from the germline V gene are SQVTM and ANQGSEA. Here the CDR3 DNA reads TGCAGCGTTGAGGGACCTGGGGACAACGTCCTGACTTTC. This sequence encodes CSVEGPGDNVLTF.

The V and J genes are TRBV6-2 or TRBV6-3 and TRBJ2-7; 9 bases are a match to TRBD2. Germline V lookup: CDR1 MNHEY, CDR2 SVGEGT. The CDR3 runs 13 residues. V was pared by 11 bases and J by 7 bases, with 12 bases of the junction left unmatched. The CDR3 reads CAATPGLAREQYF. CDR3 nucleotide sequence: TGTGCCGCGACCCCGGGACTAGCTAGGGAGCAGTACTTC.

This sequence joins TRBV25-1 and TRBJ1-2, with TRBD1 identical over 7 bases. The CDR3 has 15 residues. CDR1 and CDR2 (germline): MGHDK, SYGVNS. The V segment lost 1 base and the J segment 0 bases; nucleotides outside the gene matches: 2. The CDR3: CASSESGGSNYGYTF. CDR3 DNA: TGTGCCAGCAGTGAATCAGGGGGATCTAACTATGGCTACACCTTC.

This rearrangement joins TRBV10-3 to TRBJ1-2; 10 nucleotides line up with TRBD1. The CDR3 totals 16 residues. Germline V lookup: CDR1 ENHRY, CDR2 SYGVKD. J lost 3 bases, V lost 8 bases, and 12 bases had no gene match. CDR3 nucleotides: TGTGCCATCCTCGGACAGGGGGGCAGAACAGACTATGGCTACACCTTC. It encodes CAILGQGGRTDYGYTF.

This clonotype turned up a few times. Written as DNA, the CDR3 is TGTGCCAGCAGCCCGGGACCTATTGGGGATACGCAGTATTTT. It yields the protein CASSPGPIGDTQYF. The rearrangement joins TRBV7-2 to TRBJ2-3; D assignment may be TRBD1 or TRBD2 (5 bases each). Germline V gene sequence: CDR1 SGHTA, CDR2 FQGNSA. The V end lost 5 bases, the J end lost 6 bases, and 15 bases lay between the germline ends. The CDR3 loop spans 14 amino acids.

This chain links TRBV2 with TRBJ1-1; 7 nucleotides line up with TRBD1. The CDR3 has 13 residues. Trimming removed 6 bases from V and 3 bases from J; junction bases left unmatched: 4. Germline CDR1 and CDR2: SNHLY and FYNNEI. CDR3 nucleotide sequence: TGTGCCAGCAGGGGACAGTTTGACACTGAAGCTTTCTTT. Residues: CASRGQFDTEAFF.

This clonotype was recorded many times. The V gene is TRBV4-1, the J gene TRBJ1-5; 7 nucleotides align to TRBD1. The CDR3 totals 15 residues. After removal of 4 bases from V and 6 bases from J, the junction contained 9 bases not matched to a gene. Germline V gene sequence: CDR1 MGHRA, CDR2 YSYEKL. CDR3 in DNA: TGCGCCAGCAGCCCTATTTTACAGGGGATTCAGCCCCAGCATTTT. Translated: CASSPILQGIQPQHF.

About this clonotype itself: The junction differs from germline at one of its ends, possibly a read error. V usage is TRBV25-1 and J usage is TRBJ1-2; 7 bases agree with TRBD1. In germline, CDR1 is MGHDK, CDR2 SYGVNS. The CDR3 is 15 amino acids. CDR3 DNA: TGTGCCTGCAGTGCTACCGGACAGGTTAACTATGGCTACACCTTC. Protein sequence: CACSATGQVNYGYTF.

This clonotype was seen many times. This chain uses TRBV5-1 with TRBJ2-5; D is perhaps TRBD2 (5 bases). V was trimmed by 2 bases and J by 3 bases, leaving 11 bases between them. This CDR3 spans 14 amino acids. CDR1 SGHRS and CDR2 YFSETQ come from the germline V gene. This CDR3 is CASSFSAVKETQYF. CDR3 DNA: TGCGCCAGCAGCTTCTCAGCGGTAAAAGAGACCCAGTACTTC.